These 13 T cell receptor beta chains were sequenced from one sample in a study of PD-1 blockade in classical Hodgkin lymphoma. Here immunoSEQ multiplex PCR was the method, and the copy in TCRdb shows in-frame clones only, minus some. The sample consists of about 51,000 clones, more than 75% of them appearing once. Time point meaning: cycle 4 day 1 (C4D1), after six to seven weeks of nivolumab. The patients all showed relapse after autologous stem cell transplantation, while their brentuximab vedotin exposure varied. This material consisted of peripheral blood mononuclear cells (PBMCs), taken before the fourth cycle of nivolumab. The source of these receptors is a human donor with classical Hodgkin lymphoma.

This clone rates as medium-sized (0.01 to 0.1%). The sample contains more than one DNA sequence encoding this CDR3. The chain is built from TRBV2 and TRBJ1-5, with a tentative D call TRBD1 (6 bases). Trimming left V 7 bases short and J 5 bases short, with 12 bases between. The CDR3 runs 13 residues. From germline, CDR1 is SNHLY and CDR2 FYNNEI. The CDR3 here is CASTTGLDQPQHF. The CDR3 region has the DNA TGTGCCAGCACTACAGGGCTCGATCAGCCCCAGCATTTT.

The CDR3, as DNA: TGTGCCAGCAGCGTAGACACATCCGTGGGGGAAAAACTGTTTTTT. Amino acids: CASSVDTSVGEKLFF. This chain uses TRBV9 with TRBJ1-4, with D uncertain. The length of the CDR3 is 15 residues. V was cut by 0 bases and J by 8 bases, with 14 bases left in between. CDR1 is SGDLS, CDR2 YYNGEE, per germline.

The rearrangement joins TRBV21-1 to TRBJ2-3; the D call in the table, TRBD2, was not verified against the DNA. TRBV21-1 is an annotated pseudogene. This CDR3 comprises 19 residues. The DNA of the CDR3 is TGTGCCAGCAGCAAACAGGGGACTAGCGGGAGTCAAAGCTCAGATACGCAGTATTTT. Its protein is CASSKQGTSGSQSSDTQYF.

This chain connects TRBV27 to TRBJ1-4; D might be TRBD1 (5 bases). Germline V gene sequence: CDR1 MNHEY, CDR2 SMNVEV (reference sequence). V was shortened by 8 bases and J by 8 bases, with 15 bases between the two germline ends. The CDR3 extends over 13 amino acids. The CDR3 DNA is TGTGCCAGCGGAACCTGGCAGGGAGAAAAACTGTTTTTT. Translation: CASGTWQGEKLFF.

The rearrangement joins TRBV6-1 to TRBJ1-2; 11 nucleotides agree with TRBD1. This CDR3 has 14 amino acids. The germline V gene encodes CDR1 MNHNS and CDR2 SASEGT. The V gene end was trimmed by 6 bases and the J gene end by 6 bases; junction bases not matched to a gene: 6. The CDR3 here is CASSRDRGWDGYTF. CDR3 nucleotide sequence: TGTGCCAGCAGCCGGGACAGGGGGTGGGATGGCTACACCTTC.

The chain links TRBV30 to TRBJ1-4, with 8 bases aligning to TRBD1. Per germline, CDR1 GTSNPN and CDR2 SVGIG (reference sequence). This CDR3 contains 14 residues. V shed 5 bases and J 7 bases; nucleotides not matched to a gene: 9. CDR3 protein: CAWDRGPLSEKLFF. The CDR3, as DNA: TGTGCCTGGGACAGGGGCCCTCTAAGTGAAAAACTGTTTTTT. Together with reference TRBV30 and TRBJ1-4, the CDR3 gives the full variable domain: SQTIHQWPATLVQPVGSPLSLECTVEGTSNPNLYWYRQAAGRGLQLLFYSVGIGQISSEVPQNLSASRPQDRQFILSSKKLLLSDSGFYLCAWDRGPLSEKLFFGSGTQLSVL.

The chain uses TRBV4-3 and TRBJ1-6, with D possibly TRBD1 on 5 matching bases. The CDR3 has 16 residues. The germline V gene has CDR1 LGHNA and CDR2 YSLEER. V gave up 0 bases and J gave up 8 bases, with 14 bases separating them. In DNA form, the CDR3 reads TGCGCCAGCAGCCAAGATCGGGTCTCGGGGGATTCACCCCTCCACTTT. Translated, it gives CASSQDRVSGDSPLHF.

V and J are TRBV27 and TRBJ2-7; 10 nucleotides agree with TRBD2. Trimming at V came to 5 bases and at J to 2 bases, leaving 6 bases not matched to a gene. Germline CDR1 and CDR2: MNHEY and SMNVEV (reference sequence). CDR3 length: 15 amino acids. The CDR3, as DNA: TGTGCCAGCAGTCTGGGCGGACTAGCGGCCTACGAGCAGTACTTC. Amino acid sequence: CASSLGGLAAYEQYF.

This sequence joins TRBV28 and TRBJ2-6; TRBD1 matches 9 bases. This CDR3 is 19 amino acids long. Germline lookup yields CDR1 MDHEN and CDR2 SYDVKM. V was clipped by 1 base and J by 2 bases; unmatched bases: 9. For the CDR3, the DNA is TGTGCCAGCAGTTTATTGTTGGGACAGGGTGTTCCTGGGGCCAACGTCCTGACTTTC. Its protein is CASSLLLGQGVPGANVLTF.

A word on this clone: The same CDR3 can be traced to other DNA sequences in this sample. The chain employs TRBV6-1 and TRBJ2-3; D perhaps matches TRBD2 (6 bases). CDR3 length equals 15 residues. Germline lookup yields CDR1 MNHNS and CDR2 SASEGT. The germline V and J ends were trimmed by 2 bases and 1 base, with 10 bases remaining between them. For the CDR3, the DNA is TGTGCCAGCAGTGAATCCCCGGGGGGCACAGATACGCAGTATTTT. This codes for CASSESPGGTDTQYF.

This chain links TRBV19 with TRBJ1-1; D might be TRBD1 (6 bases). Trimming stripped 3 bases from V and 6 bases from J, with 11 bases between. This CDR3 is built from 13 residues. Germline CDR1 reads LNHDA; CDR2 reads SQIVND (reference sequence). CDR3 bases: TGTGCCAGTAGTATTACGGGGGCGTCTGAAGCTTTCTTT. The encoded protein is CASSITGASEAFF. Based on the CDR3 plus reference TRBV19 and TRBJ1-1, the full variable domain is DGGITQSPKYLFRKEGQNVTLSCEQNLNHDAMYWYRQDPGQGLRLIYYSQIVNDFQKGDIAEGYSVSREKKESFPLTVTSAQKNPTAFYLCASSITGASEAFFGQGTRLTVV.

The chain is built from TRBV6-1 and TRBJ1-2, with TRBD1 as a possible D gene (5 bases). The CDR3 spans 14 residues. The V end was cut by 1 base, the J end by 10 bases, with 16 bases between. Germline assignment: CDR1 MNHNS and CDR2 SASEGT. CDR3: CASSEVRGGIAYTF. Here the CDR3 DNA reads TGTGCCAGCAGTGAAGTGCGGGGGGGAATAGCCTACACCTTC.

This clone was recorded a few times. This chain connects TRBV11-2 to TRBJ1-2; D is unclear. The CDR3 consists of 12 residues. The ends were cut back, 6 bases at V and 7 bases at J, with 12 bases in the middle. Germline lookup yields CDR1 SGHAT and CDR2 FQNNGV. Here the CDR3 DNA reads TGTGCCAGCAGTTCCTCGGCGGGTGGCTACACCTTC. It specifies CASSSSAGGYTF.